This T cell receptor beta chain came from a study of blood T cells in healthy people across ages. Trimming shortened V by 5 bases and J by 5 bases, and 13 bases separated the two germline ends. CDR1 and CDR2 from the germline V gene are DFQATT and SNEGSKA (reference sequence). The CDR3 spans 12 residues. For the second PCR, which ran for roughly 6 to 12 cycles, a sample-barcoded 5' primer and a J-beta primer mix were used. TCRdb ran MiXCR on the 5' RACE reads and lists one entry per CDR3 protein. The sample includes around 1,000,000 distinct CDR3 sequences, 20% to 25% seen only once; the top ten take less than 0.85%. The same data also went into a second study, on T cells of mothers and their children.

This receptor was identified in a girl aged 2 to 10 in good health. This sequence joins TRBV20-1 and TRBJ2-7; TRBD1 or TRBD2 may be the D gene (6 bases each). Sequences were obtained from blood. The CDR3 spells CSAWGASNEQYF. CDR3 nucleotide sequence: TGCAGTGCTTGGGGGGCTAGCAACGAGCAGTACTTC.